What follows are 20 T cell receptor beta chains derived from one specimen sequenced in a study of PD-L1 blockade in urothelial cancer. Only in-frame clones appear in the TCRdb table, and some are missing; sequencing was by immunoSEQ multiplex PCR. There are under 130,000 clones in the sample; roughly 88% occur only once, and 2.4% lies in the top ten. The sample was PBMCs, taken around atezolizumab (anti-PD-L1) treatment. These receptors originate from a man in his fifties with urothelial cancer.

The chain couples TRBV18 to TRBJ2-2; TRBD1 might be the D (5 bases). There are 15 residues in the CDR3. V lost 5 bases and J lost 3, with 13 bases in between. Germline loops: CDR1 KGHSH, CDR2 LQKENI. Here the CDR3 reads CASSFSGQDTGELFF. In DNA, the CDR3 is TGTGCCAGCTCATTTTCAGGGCAGGACACCGGGGAGCTGTTTTTT.

For this clone: The final CDR3 position lacks the conserved phenylalanine or tryptophan, pointing to a likely read error. No DNA is shown, since the ends of the CDR3 on it are uncertain; the CDR3 is the one TCRdb lists. The rearrangement joins TRBV30 to TRBJ1-1. The length of the CDR3 is 15 amino acids, counting both ends. Germline V CDR1 and CDR2: GTSNPN, SVGIG (reference sequence). The chain's CDR3 is CAWSVSSNPGPLVAS.

The chain recombines TRBV28 with TRBJ1-4, with D perhaps TRBD1 (5 bases). Per the germline V gene, CDR1 is MDHEN and CDR2 is SYDVKM. The CDR3 spans 14 residues. Trimming removed 3 bases from V and 7 bases from J, with 12 bases in between. As DNA, the CDR3 is TGTGCCAGCAGTTTCGGGGGGAGGGGTGAAAAACTGTTTTTT. Encoded protein: CASSFGGRGEKLFF.

The chain's CDR3 is CASSPSGTEAFF. Here the CDR3 DNA reads TGTGCCAGCTCACCGTCAGGGACTGAAGCTTTCTTT. The chain couples TRBV18 to TRBJ1-1; D might be TRBD1 (5 bases). The CDR3 runs to 12 residues. The germline CDR1 and CDR2 sequences are KGHSH and LQKENI. The V end was cut by 3 bases, the J end by 5 bases, with 7 bases between.

The gene calls are TRBV6-1 and TRBJ2-3, with D tentatively TRBD1 (5 bases). The ends were cut back, 6 bases at V and 11 bases at J, with 15 bases in the middle. This CDR3 spans 12 amino acids. Germline CDR1 and CDR2: MNHNS and SASEGT. The DNA for the CDR3 is TGTGCCAGCAGATTCCAGGGTCAAGGGCAGTATTTT. It translates to CASRFQGQGQYF.

J is TRBJ1-1 and V is TRBV28; D unclear. Trimming shortened V by 1 base and J by 1 base, and 4 bases separated the two germline ends. Germline-derived CDR1 and CDR2 are MDHEN and SYDVKM. The CDR3 length is 13 residues. The CDR3 loop reads CASSLFWNTEAFF. The CDR3 bases are TGTGCCAGCAGTTTATTCTGGAACACTGAAGCTTTCTTT.

The chain combines TRBV28 with TRBJ2-3; 9 bases are shared with TRBD1. There are 15 residues in the CDR3. CDR1 is MDHEN, CDR2 SYDVKM, per germline. V lost 2 bases, J lost 6 bases, and 6 bases stayed unmatched. The CDR3 is CASSLTPTGGDTQYF. The CDR3 DNA is TGTGCCAGCAGTTTAACCCCGACAGGGGGGGATACGCAGTATTTT.

This clone turned up a few times. V is TRBV11-2 and J is TRBJ2-3; possible D gene TRBD1, 6 bases. The CDR3 loop spans 14 amino acids. The V gene lost 6 bases and the J gene lost 7 bases, with 17 bases spanning the gap. Germline values: CDR1 SGHAT, CDR2 FQNNGV. The CDR3 DNA is TGTGCCAGCAGAGCCCCAATACAGGGTCATACGCAGTATTTT. Its protein product is CASRAPIQGHTQYF. The whole variable domain, filled in from reference TRBV11-2 and TRBJ2-3, reads EAGVAQSPRYKIIEKRQSVAFWCNPISGHATLYWYQQILGQGPKLLIQFQNNGVVDDSQLPKDRFSAERLKGVDSTLKIQPAKLEDSAVYLCASRAPIQGHTQYFGPGTRLTVL.

This clone occurred once. The V call is TRBV14, the J call TRBJ1-1, with 7 nucleotides matching TRBD1. The V segment lost 4 bases and the J segment 0 bases; nucleotides outside the gene matches: 11. Germline CDR1 reads SGHDN; CDR2 reads FVKESK. The CDR3 runs to 17 residues. CDR3 DNA: TGTGCCAGCAGCCTGCAGACCAGGGGGTATATGAACACTGAAGCTTTCTTT. Translation gives CASSLQTRGYMNTEAFF.

V usage is TRBV11-2 and J usage is TRBJ2-3; 11 positions match TRBD2. Trimming removed 2 bases from V and 4 bases from J; junction bases left unmatched: 5. The CDR3 spans 16 residues. Germline CDR1 is SGHAT and CDR2 is FQNNGV. The CDR3 sequence is CASSLRASGRSDTQYF. For the CDR3, the DNA is TGTGCCAGCAGCTTAAGGGCTAGCGGGAGGTCAGATACGCAGTATTTT.

This chain connects TRBV29-1 to TRBJ1-5; the match to TRBD1 covers 7 bases. The CDR3 covers 14 residues. Trimming took 6 bases from V and 1 from J; bases not matched to a gene: 6. Germline V lookup: CDR1 SQVTM, CDR2 ANQGSEA. The CDR3 here is CSVGYRGSNQPQHF. DNA for the CDR3: TGCAGCGTGGGATACAGGGGAAGCAATCAGCCCCAGCATTTT.

The CDR3 bases are TGCAGCGTTGAGGCGGGACAGGGGGCCTACGAGCAGTACTTC. This sequence encodes CSVEAGQGAYEQYF. This chain uses TRBV29-1 with TRBJ2-7; TRBD1 matches 11 bases. This CDR3 contains 14 residues. The germline V gene has CDR1 SQVTM and CDR2 ANQGSEA. V lost 3 bases to trimming and J lost 2 bases; unmatched junction nucleotides: 3.

The V and J genes are TRBV21-1 and TRBJ2-7; no DNA check was done on the table's D call, TRBD2. TRBV21-1 is described as a pseudogene. This CDR3 comprises 15 residues. CDR3 amino acids: CASSKVEGEPYEQYF. The CDR3 nucleotides are TGTGCCAGCAGCAAAGTGGAGGGAGAACCCTACGAGCAGTACTTC.

This clone is a singleton in its sample. The chain recombines TRBV7-9 with TRBJ2-1; D unclear. V lost 5 bases and J 9 bases, leaving 8 bases between the germline ends. The CDR3 extends over 11 amino acids. The germline V gene encodes CDR1 SEHNR and CDR2 FQNEAQ (reference sequence). The CDR3 DNA reads TGTGCCAGCAGCCGAGCTAGTGAGCAGTTCTTC. Its translation: CASSRASEQFF.

J is TRBJ2-7 and V is TRBV27, with a tentative D call TRBD1 (7 bases). This CDR3 has 12 amino acids. The germline V gene encodes CDR1 MNHEY and CDR2 SMNVEV (reference sequence). Trimming cost V 6 bases and J 6 bases, with 12 bases left between them. CDR3 coding DNA: TGTGCCAGCAGAGGCCAGGGGGGCGAGCAGTACTTC. Amino acid sequence: CASRGQGGEQYF.

The chain links TRBV30 to TRBJ1-4, with 7 bases that match TRBD1. J gave up 8 bases and V 4 bases, and 7 bases lay outside the gene matches. From germline, CDR1 is GTSNPN and CDR2 SVGIG (reference sequence). CDR3 length: 13 amino acids. The CDR3 loop reads CAWTTGLGEKLFF. The CDR3 bases are TGTGCCTGGACGACAGGGTTGGGGGAAAAACTGTTTTTT.

This chain connects TRBV6-5 to TRBJ1-5; D possibly corresponds to TRBD1 (5 bases). Between the trimmed V and J ends, which lost 7 bases and 2 bases, there was a span of 12 bases. The CDR3 spans 14 residues. Germline loops: CDR1 MNHEY, CDR2 SVGAGI. CDR3: CASILGLGNQPQHF. The CDR3 nucleotides are TGTGCCAGCATTCTGGGACTCGGCAATCAGCCCCAGCATTTT.

The chain combines TRBV28 with TRBJ2-1; TRBD1 aligns across 7 bases. The CDR3 is made up of 14 amino acids. The V gene's germline CDR1 is MDHEN and CDR2 SYDVKM. After removal of 3 bases from V and 4 bases from J, the junction contained 3 bases not matched to a gene. CDR3 coding DNA: TGTGCCAGCAGTTTGAGGACAGGTTACAATGAGCAGTTCTTC. Translation: CASSLRTGYNEQFF.

The chain has TRBV19 and TRBJ1-2, with D hard to call. There are 14 residues in the CDR3. Germline CDR1 LNHDA, CDR2 SQIVND (reference sequence). V shed 8 bases and J shed 2 bases, with 15 bases lying between them. This chain's CDR3 is CASRITRRNYGYTF. CDR3 nucleotide sequence: TGTGCCAGTCGGATAACGAGGCGGAACTATGGCTACACCTTC.

Only one count was recorded for this clone. This rearrangement joins TRBV7-3 to TRBJ2-7; 8 bases fit TRBD1. Germline assignment: CDR1 SGHTA and CDR2 FQGTGA. The CDR3 loop spans 13 amino acids. The junction had 6 bases not matched to a gene; V was cut back by 5 bases and J by 6 bases. CDR3: CASSPTQGAEQYF. CDR3 DNA sequence: TGTGCCAGCAGCCCGACTCAGGGGGCCGAGCAGTACTTC.